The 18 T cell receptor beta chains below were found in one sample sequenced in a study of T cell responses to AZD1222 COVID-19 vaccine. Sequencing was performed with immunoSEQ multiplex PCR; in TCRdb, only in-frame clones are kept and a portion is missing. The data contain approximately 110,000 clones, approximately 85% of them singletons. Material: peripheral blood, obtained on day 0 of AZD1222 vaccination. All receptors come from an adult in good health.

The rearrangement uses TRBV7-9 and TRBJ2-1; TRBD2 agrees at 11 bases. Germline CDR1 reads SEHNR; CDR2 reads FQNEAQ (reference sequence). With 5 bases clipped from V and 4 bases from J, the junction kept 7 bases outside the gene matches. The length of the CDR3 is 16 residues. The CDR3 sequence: CASSPGLAGVYNEQFF. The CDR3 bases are TGTGCCAGCAGCCCCGGACTAGCGGGCGTATACAATGAGCAGTTCTTC.

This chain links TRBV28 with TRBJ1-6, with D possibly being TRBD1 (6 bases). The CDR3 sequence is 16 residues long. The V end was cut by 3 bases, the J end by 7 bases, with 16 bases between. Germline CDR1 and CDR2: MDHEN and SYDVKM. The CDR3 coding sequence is TGTGCCAGCAGTTTCGCCAGAGTAGACAGGAATTCACCCCTCCACTTT. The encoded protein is CASSFARVDRNSPLHF.

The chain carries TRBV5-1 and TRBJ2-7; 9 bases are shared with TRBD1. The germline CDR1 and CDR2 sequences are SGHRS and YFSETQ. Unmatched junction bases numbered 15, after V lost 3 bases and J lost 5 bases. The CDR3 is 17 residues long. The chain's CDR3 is CASSSPNRTTGGHEQYF. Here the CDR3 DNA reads TGCGCCAGCAGCTCACCAAACCGAACTACAGGGGGCCACGAGCAGTACTTC.

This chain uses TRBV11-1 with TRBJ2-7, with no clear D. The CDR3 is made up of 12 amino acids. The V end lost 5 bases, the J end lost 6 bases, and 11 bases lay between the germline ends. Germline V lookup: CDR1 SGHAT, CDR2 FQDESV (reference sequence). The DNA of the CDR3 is TGTGCCAGCAGCCACGCCCGAGGCGAGCAGTACTTC. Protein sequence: CASSHARGEQYF. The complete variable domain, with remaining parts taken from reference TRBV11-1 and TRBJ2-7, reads EAEVAQSPRYKITEKSQAVAFWCDPISGHATLYWYRQILGQGPELLVQFQDESVVDDSQLPKDRFSAERLKGVDSTLKIQPAELGDSAMYLCASSHARGEQYFGPGTRLTVT.

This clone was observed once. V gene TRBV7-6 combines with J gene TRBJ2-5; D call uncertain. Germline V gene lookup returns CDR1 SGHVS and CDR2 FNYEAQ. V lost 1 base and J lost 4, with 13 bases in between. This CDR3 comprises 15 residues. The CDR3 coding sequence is TGTGCCAGCAGCTTAGAGGGCAGGAGTTTAGAGACCCAGTACTTC. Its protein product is CASSLEGRSLETQYF. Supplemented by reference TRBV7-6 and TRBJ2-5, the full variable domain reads GAGVSQSPRYKVTKRGQDVALRCDPISGHVSLYWYRQALGQGPEFLTYFNYEAQQDKSGLPNDRFSAERPEGSISTLTIQRTEQRDSAMYRCASSLEGRSLETQYFGPGTRLLVL.

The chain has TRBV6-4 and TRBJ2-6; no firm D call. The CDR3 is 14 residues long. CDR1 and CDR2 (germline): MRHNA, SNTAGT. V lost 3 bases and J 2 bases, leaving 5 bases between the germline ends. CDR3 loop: CASSEGTGANVLTF. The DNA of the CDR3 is TGTGCCAGCAGTGAGGGGACTGGGGCCAACGTCCTGACTTTC.

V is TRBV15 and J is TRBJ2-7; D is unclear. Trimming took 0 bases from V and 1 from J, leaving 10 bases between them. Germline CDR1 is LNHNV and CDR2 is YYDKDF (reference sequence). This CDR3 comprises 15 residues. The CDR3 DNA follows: TGTGCCACCAGCAGAGATCGTTTTGCATCCTACGAGCAGTACTTC. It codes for CATSRDRFASYEQYF.

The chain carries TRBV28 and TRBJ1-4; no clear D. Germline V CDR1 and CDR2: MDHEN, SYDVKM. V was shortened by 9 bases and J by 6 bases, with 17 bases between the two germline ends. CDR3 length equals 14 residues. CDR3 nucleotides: TGTGCCAGTAACTCGGAGGGTCGTTATGAAAAACTGTTTTTT. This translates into CASNSEGRYEKLFF. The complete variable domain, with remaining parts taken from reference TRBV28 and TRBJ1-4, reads DVKVTQSSRYLVKRTGEKVFLECVQDMDHENMFWYRQDPGLGLRLIYFSYDVKMKEKGDIPEGYSVSREKKERFSLILESASTNQTSMYLCASNSEGRYEKLFFGSGTQLSVL.

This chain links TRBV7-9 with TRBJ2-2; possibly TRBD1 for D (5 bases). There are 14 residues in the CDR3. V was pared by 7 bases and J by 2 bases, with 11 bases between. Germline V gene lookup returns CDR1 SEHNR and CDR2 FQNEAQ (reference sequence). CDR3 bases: TGTGCCAGCACCAATAGGGGAAACACCGGGGAGCTGTTTTTT. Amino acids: CASTNRGNTGELFF.

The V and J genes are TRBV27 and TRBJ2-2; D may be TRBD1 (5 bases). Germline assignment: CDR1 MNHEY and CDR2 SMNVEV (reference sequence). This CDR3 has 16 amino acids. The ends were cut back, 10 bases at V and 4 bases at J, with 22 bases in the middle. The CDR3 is CATPLLPHGATGELFF. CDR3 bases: TGTGCCACCCCCCTACTACCTCATGGGGCCACCGGGGAGCTGTTTTTT.

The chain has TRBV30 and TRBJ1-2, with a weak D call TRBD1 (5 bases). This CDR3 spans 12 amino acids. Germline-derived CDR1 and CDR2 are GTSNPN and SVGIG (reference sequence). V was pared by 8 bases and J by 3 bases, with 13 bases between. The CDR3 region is CARGDSDYGYTF. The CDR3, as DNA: TGTGCCCGGGGAGACAGTGACTATGGCTACACCTTC.

CDR3: CASSHRESHYEQYF. The CDR3 nucleotides are TGCGCCAGCAGCCACAGGGAAAGTCACTACGAGCAGTACTTC. V is TRBV4-1 and J is TRBJ2-7, with TRBD1 as a possible D gene (5 bases). The CDR3 runs 14 residues. Trimming left V 3 bases short and J 3 bases short, with 12 bases between. Per the germline V gene, CDR1 is MGHRA and CDR2 is YSYEKL.

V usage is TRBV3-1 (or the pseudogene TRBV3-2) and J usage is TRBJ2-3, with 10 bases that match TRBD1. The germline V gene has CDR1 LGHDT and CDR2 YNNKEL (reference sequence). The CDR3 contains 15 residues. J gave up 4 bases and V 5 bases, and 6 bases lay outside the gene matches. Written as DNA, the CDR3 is TGTGCCAGCAGCTGGGGACAGGGGAGTGCAGATACGCAGTATTTT. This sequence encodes CASSWGQGSADTQYF.

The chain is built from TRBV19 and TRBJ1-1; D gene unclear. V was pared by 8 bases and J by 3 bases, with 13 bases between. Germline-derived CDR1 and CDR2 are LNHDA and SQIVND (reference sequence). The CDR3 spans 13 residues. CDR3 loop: CASLPPRHTEAFF. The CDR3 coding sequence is TGTGCCAGTCTCCCCCCCCGTCACACTGAAGCTTTCTTT.

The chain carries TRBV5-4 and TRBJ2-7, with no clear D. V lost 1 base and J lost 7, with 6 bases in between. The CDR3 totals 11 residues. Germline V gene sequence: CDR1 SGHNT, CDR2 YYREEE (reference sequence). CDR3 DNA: TGTGCCAGCAGCTTGTCAGGAGAGCAGTACTTC. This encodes CASSLSGEQYF.

CDR3 sequence reads: CSAFWTEAFF. As DNA, the CDR3 is TGCAGTGCTTTCTGGACTGAAGCTTTCTTT. The chain carries TRBV20-1 and TRBJ1-1; D gene unclear. The length of the CDR3 is 10 residues. Germline CDR1 and CDR2: DFQATT and SNEGSKA (reference sequence). The ends were cut back, 5 bases at V and 5 bases at J, with 6 bases in the middle.

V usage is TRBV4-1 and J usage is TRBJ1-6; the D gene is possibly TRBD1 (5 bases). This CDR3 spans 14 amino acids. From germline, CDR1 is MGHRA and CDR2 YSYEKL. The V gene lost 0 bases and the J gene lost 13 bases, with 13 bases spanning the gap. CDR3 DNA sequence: TGCGCCAGCAGCCAAGAGACAGACCCTTGGCCCCTCCACTTT. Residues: CASSQETDPWPLHF.

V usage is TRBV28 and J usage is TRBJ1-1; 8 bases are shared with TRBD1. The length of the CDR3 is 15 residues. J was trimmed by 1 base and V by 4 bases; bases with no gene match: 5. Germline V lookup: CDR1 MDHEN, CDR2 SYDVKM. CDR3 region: CASSSPTGANTEAFF. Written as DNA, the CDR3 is TGTGCCAGCAGTTCTCCGACAGGGGCGAACACTGAAGCTTTCTTT.